Included here is one T cell receptor (beta chain) sequence, with context. The record originates from a study of blood T cell repertoires in COVID-19. The overall study: There were acute and convalescent COVID-19 samples, and they came from the United States, Italy and Spain. The cDNA or gDNA used as material had been derived from T cells, B-cell-depleted T cells, or PBMCs.

Losses at the gene ends were 4 bases for V and 4 bases for J; bases not matched to a gene: 8. The germline V gene encodes CDR1 SGHNT and CDR2 YENEEA. CDR3 length equals 15 residues. Under the authors' procedure: Researchers report that nucleated cell counts were estimated from reference gene primer amplification. Produced via immunoSEQ multiplex PCR; TCRdb's table is partial and in-frame only. The D gene and trimming were derived from the DNA, and the V and J assignments and clone size from that table. The sample carries about 140,000 clones, 75% to 90% recorded once. The clonotype comes from a man aged 45 to 65 who had recovered from COVID-19. Input material: peripheral blood. The rearrangement links TRBV11-3 to TRBJ1-1, with TRBD1 matching over 8 bases. The CDR3 loop is CASSSMGQVITEAFF. As DNA, the CDR3 is TGTGCCAGCAGCTCCATGGGACAGGTAATCACTGAAGCTTTCTTT.